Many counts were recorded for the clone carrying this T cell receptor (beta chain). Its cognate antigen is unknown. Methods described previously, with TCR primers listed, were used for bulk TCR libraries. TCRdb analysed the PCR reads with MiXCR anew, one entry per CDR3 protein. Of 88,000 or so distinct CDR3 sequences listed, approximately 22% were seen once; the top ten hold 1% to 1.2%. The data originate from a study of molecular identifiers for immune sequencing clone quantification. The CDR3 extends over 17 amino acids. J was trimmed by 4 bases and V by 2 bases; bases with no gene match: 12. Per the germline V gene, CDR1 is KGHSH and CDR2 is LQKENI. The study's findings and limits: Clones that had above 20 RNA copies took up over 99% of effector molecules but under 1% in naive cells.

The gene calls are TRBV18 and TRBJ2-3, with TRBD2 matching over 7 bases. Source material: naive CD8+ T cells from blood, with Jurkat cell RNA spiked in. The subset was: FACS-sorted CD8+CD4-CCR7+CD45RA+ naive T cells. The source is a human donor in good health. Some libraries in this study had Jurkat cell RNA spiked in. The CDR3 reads CASSPSTSEWFPDTQYF. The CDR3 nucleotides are TGTGCCAGCTCACCAAGTACTAGCGAATGGTTCCCAGATACGCAGTATTTT.